This is a list of T cell receptor beta chains from one sample in a study of Ad26.COV2.S vaccination and SARS-CoV-2 variants. Clones were sequenced by immunoSEQ multiplex PCR, and TCRdb holds only the in-frame ones, with some missing. The sample records about 420,000 clones, approximately 88% being singletons. Sequencing was performed on peripheral blood, taken in a trial of Ad26.COV2.S vaccine versus placebo. The receptors here all came from a person aged 18 to 59 who received the Ad26.COV2.S COVID-19 vaccine or a placebo. The CDR3 runs from the conserved cysteine through the conserved F or W. The order of the fields is D gene, J gene, clone size, V gene, CDR3 protein, CDR3 DNA. D genes are given only for firm matches. Size tells how often a clone was seen (once, few, many) or the class of an expanded clone, and some rows leave it out.

TRBD2 TRBJ2-1 - TRBV4-3 CASSQAGLARPGEQFF TGCGCCAGCAGCCAGGCGGGACTAGCCCGACCGGGGGAGCAGTTCTTC
TRBD1 TRBJ1-5 - TRBV3-1/TRBV3-2 CASSPGQGNQPQHF TGTGCCAGCAGCCCCGGACAGGGAAATCAGCCCCAGCATTTT
- TRBJ1-1 - TRBV5-1 CASSRTANTEAFF TGCGCCAGCAGCCGGACAGCGAACACTGAAGCTTTCTTT
- TRBJ2-3 - TRBV6-4 CASSDPGAHTDTQYF TGTGCCAGCAGTGACCCCGGGGCTCACACAGATACGCAGTATTTT
- TRBJ2-5 - TRBV5-4 CASSIQGTSETQYF TGTGCCAGCAGCATTCAGGGGACATCGGAGACCCAGTACTTC
- TRBJ1-4 - TRBV6-1 CASSAAPEKLFF TGTGCCAGCAGTGCGGCACCTGAAAAACTGTTTTTT
- TRBJ1-2 - TRBV2 CASKREGPPGSYGYTF TGTGCCAGCAAAAGGGAGGGGCCCCCCGGTAGCTATGGCTACACCTTC
- TRBJ1-1 once TRBV7-6 CASSFRVRGEAFF TGTGCCAGCAGCTTCAGGGTGCGCGGTGAAGCTTTCTTT
TRBD1 TRBJ2-1 - TRBV4-3 CASSQDGDSHYNEQFF TGCGCCAGCAGCCAAGACGGGGACAGTCACTACAATGAGCAGTTCTTC
- TRBJ1-2 few TRBV4-1 CASSQEVTQVNYGYTF TGCGCCAGCAGCCAAGAAGTGACCCAGGTGAACTATGGCTACACCTTC
- TRBJ1-6 - TRBV28 CASSHHSRVSPLHF TGTGCCAGCAGTCACCACTCCAGGGTTTCACCCCTCCACTTT
TRBD1 TRBJ2-5 few TRBV7-8 CASSSDRARTQYF TGTGCCAGCAGTTCGGACAGGGCCCGGACCCAGTACTTC
- TRBJ2-7 - TRBV30 CAWSADGRSYEQYF TGTGCCTGGAGTGCCGACGGACGCAGCTACGAGCAGTACTTC
TRBD2 TRBJ2-2 - TRBV9 CASSGREGTGELFF TGTGCCAGCAGCGGTCGGGAGGGGACCGGGGAGCTGTTTTTT
- TRBJ2-1 - TRBV7-3 CASSEEWRSSYNEQFF TGTGCCAGCAGCGAGGAATGGAGAAGCTCCTACAATGAGCAGTTCTTC